The 8 T cell receptor beta chains given below trace back to one sample, sequenced in a study of blood T cell repertoires in COVID-19. TCRdb keeps only in-frame clones here, not all; method: immunoSEQ multiplex PCR. The repertoire holds roughly 230,000 clones, with roughly 84% as singletons. Sequenced: PBMCs or T cells enriched from blood (not recorded which). These receptors all stem from a man aged 50-60 years who had recovered from COVID-19.

CDR3 sequence (DNA): TGTGCCAGCAGCCCAGGGGGGTCTGGGGCCAACGTCCTGACTTTC. This gives the protein CASSPGGSGANVLTF. The chain carries TRBV7-2 and TRBJ2-6; D might be TRBD1 (7 bases). The V gene's germline CDR1 is SGHTA and CDR2 FQGNSA. This CDR3 is 15 amino acids long. Trimming took off 5 bases at V and 1 base at J, with 9 bases between the two ends.

The chain is built from TRBV7-2 and TRBJ1-4, with a weak D call TRBD1 (6 bases). V was clipped by 2 bases and J by 4 bases, with 11 bases between them. Germline CDR1 SGHTA, CDR2 FQGNSA. The CDR3 is made up of 15 amino acids. The CDR3 DNA reads as TGTGCCAGCAGCTTATCACAGGGATATAATGAAAAACTGTTTTTT. Protein product: CASSLSQGYNEKLFF. The whole variable domain, filled in from reference TRBV7-2 and TRBJ1-4, reads GAGVSQSPSNKVTEKGKDVELRCDPISGHTALYWYRQSLGQGLEFLIYFQGNSAPDKSGLPSDRFSAERTGGSVSTLTIQRTQQEDSAVYLCASSLSQGYNEKLFFGSGTQLSVL.

This clone was recorded a few times. The gene calls are TRBV5-6 and TRBJ1-4, with 7 bases fitting TRBD1. The CDR3 covers 14 residues. The germline V gene has CDR1 SGHDT and CDR2 YYEEEE. V shed 7 bases and J 7 bases; nucleotides not matched to a gene: 10. DNA for the CDR3: TGTGCCAGCGGATCCAGACAGGGTGCTGAAAAACTGTTTTTT. It translates to CASGSRQGAEKLFF.

The chain is built from TRBV19 and TRBJ1-1; 8 bases map to TRBD1. J was trimmed by 4 bases and V by 5 bases; bases with no gene match: 9. Germline CDR1 LNHDA, CDR2 SQIVND (reference sequence). CDR3 length equals 15 residues. The CDR3 sequence is CASSASDRVATEAFF. The CDR3 region has the DNA TGTGCCAGTAGTGCCTCGGACAGGGTCGCCACTGAAGCTTTCTTT. Looking up the rest from reference TRBV19 and TRBJ1-1 gives the full variable domain: DGGITQSPKYLFRKEGQNVTLSCEQNLNHDAMYWYRQDPGQGLRLIYYSQIVNDFQKGDIAEGYSVSREKKESFPLTVTSAQKNPTAFYLCASSASDRVATEAFFGQGTRLTVV.

The rearrangement links TRBV9 to TRBJ1-1, with a tentative D call TRBD1 (5 bases). The CDR3 totals 14 residues. Trimming pared 4 bases from V and 2 bases from J, leaving 12 bases between. Germline-derived CDR1 and CDR2 are SGDLS and YYNGEE. The CDR3 DNA reads TGTGCCAGCAGCTTAAGACAGACTAACACTGAAGCTTTCTTT. Protein product: CASSLRQTNTEAFF.

This chain uses TRBV19 with TRBJ1-1; D perhaps matches TRBD1 (6 bases). Trimming took off 5 bases at V and 5 bases at J, with 15 bases between the two ends. CDR3 length: 14 residues. Germline-derived CDR1 and CDR2 are LNHDA and SQIVND (reference sequence). The CDR3 protein is CASSPDRWGTEAFF. CDR3 DNA: TGTGCCAGTAGTCCCGACAGGTGGGGGACTGAAGCTTTCTTT.

The chain uses TRBV19 and TRBJ1-2; D might be TRBD1 (5 bases). Deletions cut 4 bases from V and 4 bases from J, with 19 bases between. From germline, CDR1 is LNHDA and CDR2 SQIVND (reference sequence). CDR3 size: 16 residues. The CDR3 coding sequence is TGTGCCAGTAGTACAAGGGACTACTCTCGAGGCTATGGCTACACCTTC. Translating gives CASSTRDYSRGYGYTF.

This clone was counted a single time. V usage is TRBV5-5 and J usage is TRBJ1-6; TRBD1 aligns across 10 bases. The germline gives CDR1 SGHKS, CDR2 YYEKEE (reference sequence). V was clipped by 1 base and J by 1 base; unmatched bases: 2. This CDR3 region has 17 residues. The CDR3 loop is CASSLKGQGSYNSPLHF. CDR3 nucleotides: TGTGCCAGCAGCTTGAAGGGACAGGGGTCCTATAATTCACCCCTCCACTTT.